This T cell receptor beta chain is drawn from a study of shared clonotypes between healthy human individuals. CDR3 length: 11 amino acids. Trimming shortened V by 8 bases and J by 3 bases, and 7 bases separated the two germline ends. Germline lookup yields CDR1 LNHDA and CDR2 SQIVND (reference sequence). Donation came from healthy HIV-negative adults that had no recent acute infections or vaccinations. As processed by the authors: ImmunoSEQ yielded junction-only sequences lacking quality scores, so filtering differed. Produced via immunoSEQ multiplex PCR; TCRdb's table is partial and in-frame only. Clone size and V and J calls were adopted from that table, with D and trimming inferred from the DNA. Found here are about half a million clones, approximately 85% of them singletons; the top ten hold 10% to 15%.

This sequence joins TRBV19 and TRBJ1-2; D unclear. The TCR comes from a woman between 35 and 50 years old in good health. Some clones in this sample may be carry-over from other donors' samples. The sequenced sample was PBMCs. The CDR3 DNA is TGTGCCAGTTTTGTTCACTATGGCTACACCTTC. Translated, it gives CASFVHYGYTF.